The clone carrying this T cell receptor (beta chain) has more than one count but fewer than ten. The target antigen is unknown. This entry is derived from a study of cytomegalovirus exposure and HLA in healthy donors. Overall study findings and caveats: CMV antigen specificity of a few CMV-associated chains was confirmed in vitro.

13 Jbeta primers and 60 Vbeta primers were used for the PCR. The data were produced by immunoSEQ multiplex PCR, yet TCRdb's version contains in-frame clones alone and is incomplete. The sample records some 210,000 clones, 70% to 85% being singletons. In germline, CDR1 is SGHDN, CDR2 FVKESK. V shed 2 bases and J shed 6 bases, with 19 bases lying between them. There are 16 residues in the CDR3. Sequencing input: PBMCs. This sequence originates from a male donor in good health and CMV-seronegative. The gene calls are TRBV14 and TRBJ1-1; D ambiguous. The CDR3 nucleotides are TGTGCCAGCAGCCAACATACCGGCGCGAGGGCCCCTGAAGCTTTCTTT. The encoded protein is CASSQHTGARAPEAFF.